Shown below are 29 T cell receptor beta chains from a single sample sequenced in a study of blood T cell repertoires in COVID-19. Only in-frame clones appear in the TCRdb table, and some are missing; sequencing was by immunoSEQ multiplex PCR. The sample has about 400,000 clones, approximately 89% seen once; the top ten hold around 1.9%. The sequencing input was PBMCs or T cells enriched from blood (not recorded which). The receptors derive from a man aged 35-49 years in a cohort exposed to, infected with or recovered from COVID-19 (not recorded which).

The CDR3 region has the DNA TGTGCCAGCAGCTTAATGCAGACTGGGGCCAACGTCCTGACTTTC. It translates to CASSLMQTGANVLTF. The rearrangement uses TRBV7-9 and TRBJ2-6; D is ambiguous. Trimming removed 2 bases from V and 2 bases from J, with 7 bases in between. Germline CDR1 and CDR2: SEHNR and FQNEAQ (reference sequence). This CDR3 has 15 amino acids.

As regards this clone: The same CDR3 is also encoded by other DNA sequences in this sample. J is TRBJ2-7 and V is TRBV7-9; the match to TRBD2 covers 12 bases. Germline loops: CDR1 SEHNR, CDR2 FQNEAQ (reference sequence). V lost 5 bases and J lost 2; bases outside the gene matches: 1. The CDR3 has 14 amino acids. CDR3 protein: CASSPSGRAYEQYF. The CDR3 nucleotides read TGTGCCAGCAGCCCTAGCGGGAGGGCCTACGAGCAGTACTTC.

The genes are TRBV6-1 and TRBJ1-1; no definite D call. V lost 3 bases and J 1 base, leaving 6 bases between the germline ends. CDR1 MNHNS and CDR2 SASEGT come from the germline V gene. CDR3 length: 13 amino acids. The CDR3 region is CASSERENTEAFF. The CDR3 DNA sequence: TGTGCCAGCAGTGAGCGGGAGAACACTGAAGCTTTCTTT.

This sequence joins TRBV30 and TRBJ2-3, with TRBD1 matching over 11 bases. V shed 6 bases and J 3 bases; nucleotides not matched to a gene: 2. The V gene's germline CDR1 is GTSNPN and CDR2 SVGIG (reference sequence). The CDR3 spans 13 residues. The CDR3 DNA is TGTGCCTGTCGGGACAGGGGGACAGATACGCAGTATTTT. Amino acids: CACRDRGTDTQYF.

The V call is TRBV5-1, the J call TRBJ2-2; 10 bases are a match to TRBD1. The V gene end was trimmed by 3 bases and the J gene end by 6 bases; junction bases not matched to a gene: 5. The germline V gene has CDR1 SGHRS and CDR2 YFSETQ. This CDR3 has 15 residues. The CDR3: CASSSGQGVSGELFF. In DNA form, the CDR3 reads TGCGCCAGCAGCTCCGGACAGGGGGTTTCCGGGGAGCTGTTTTTT. Full variable domain (outside the CDR3, taken from reference TRBV5-1 and TRBJ2-2): KAGVTQTPRYLIKTRGQQVTLSCSPISGHRSVSWYQQTPGQGLQFLFEYFSETQRNKGNFPGRFSGRQFSNSRSEMNVSTLELGDSALYLCASSSGQGVSGELFFGEGSRLTVL.

The chain carries TRBV4-2 and TRBJ2-1; 9 positions agree with TRBD1. This CDR3 has 16 residues. The V gene's germline CDR1 is LGHNA and CDR2 YNFKEQ. Trimming at V came to 0 bases and at J to 6 bases, leaving 6 bases not matched to a gene. CDR3 sequence (DNA): TGTGCCAGCAGCCAAGATGCAGGACAGGGGCTCAATGAGCAGTTCTTC. As protein: CASSQDAGQGLNEQFF.

This clone was counted once. CDR3 sequence: CSVAGESNQPQHF. CDR3 DNA: TGCAGCGTTGCCGGTGAAAGCAATCAGCCCCAGCATTTT. This chain links TRBV29-1 with TRBJ1-5; the D is unclear. The germline CDR1 and CDR2 sequences are SQVTM and ANQGSEA. Trimming shortened V by 4 bases and J by 1 base, and 8 bases separated the two germline ends. CDR3 length equals 13 residues.

This rearrangement joins TRBV7-9 to TRBJ2-7; 9 nucleotides match TRBD1. Looked up from germline, CDR1 is SEHNR and CDR2 is FQNEAQ (reference sequence). The CDR3 has 14 amino acids. Trimming cost V 3 bases and J 3 bases; bases outside gene matches: 3. CDR3: CASSFGTGSYEQYF. The CDR3 DNA is TGTGCCAGCAGCTTCGGGACAGGGAGCTACGAGCAGTACTTC.

The J gene is TRBJ1-1, the V gene TRBV10-3, with 8 nucleotides matching TRBD1. V lost 6 bases and J lost 3; bases outside the gene matches: 6. This CDR3 is 14 amino acids long. Per the germline V gene, CDR1 is ENHRY and CDR2 is SYGVKD. CDR3 bases: TGTGCCATCAGGGGACCAGGGGGCCACACTGAAGCTTTCTTT. Its translation: CAIRGPGGHTEAFF.

The V gene is TRBV19, the J gene TRBJ1-5; weak D call: TRBD1 (6 bases). The CDR3 runs 15 residues. The V end lost 6 bases, the J end lost 1 base, and 13 bases lay between the germline ends. Germline V gene sequence: CDR1 LNHDA, CDR2 SQIVND (reference sequence). CDR3 nucleotide sequence: TGTGCCAGTAGAACGGGACAAGTAAGCAATCAGCCCCAGCATTTT. Protein: CASRTGQVSNQPQHF.

Comment on this clone: Other DNA sequences in the same sample also yield this CDR3. The gene calls are TRBV7-2 and TRBJ1-5, with D tentatively TRBD1 (5 bases). The length of the CDR3 is 13 residues. Trimming shortened V by 3 bases and J by 4 bases, and 7 bases separated the two germline ends. CDR1 is SGHTA and CDR2 is FQGNSA in the germline V gene. The CDR3 region has the DNA TGTGCCAGCAGCTTGGGGCGGAATCAGCCCCAGCATTTT. It codes for CASSLGRNQPQHF.

The J gene is TRBJ2-7, the V gene TRBV5-1; 7 bases agree with TRBD2. The ends lost 0 bases at V and 4 bases at J; junction bases unmatched: 7. The CDR3 is made up of 15 amino acids. Germline-derived CDR1 and CDR2 are SGHRS and YFSETQ. CDR3 nucleotides: TGCGCCAGCAGCTTGGAGTCCGGGAGGCGTTACGAGCAGTACTTC. Encoded protein: CASSLESGRRYEQYF.

V is TRBV5-4 and J is TRBJ1-1, with TRBD1 as a possible D gene (6 bases). The CDR3 runs to 14 residues. CDR1 is SGHNT, CDR2 YYREEE, per germline (reference sequence). Trimming left V 3 bases short and J 3 bases short, with 12 bases between. DNA for the CDR3: TGTGCCAGCAGCTCAACGGACAGAGACACTGAAGCTTTCTTT. Translated, it gives CASSSTDRDTEAFF.

The chain is built from TRBV18 and TRBJ1-2; D possibly corresponds to TRBD1 (5 bases). The CDR3 runs to 16 residues. Trimming took 0 bases from V and 2 from J, leaving 13 bases between them. Germline assignment: CDR1 KGHSH and CDR2 LQKENI. The CDR3 protein is CASSPPGGTMNYGYTF. The DNA of the CDR3 is TGTGCCAGCTCACCACCGGGAGGGACCATGAACTATGGCTACACCTTC.

The chain links TRBV2 to TRBJ1-3; D possibly corresponds to TRBD1 (6 bases). The germline V gene encodes CDR1 SNHLY and CDR2 FYNNEI. The CDR3 covers 14 residues. Trimming took 7 bases from V and 0 from J, leaving 10 bases between them. The DNA for the CDR3 is TGTGCCAGCACAGGGGCGGTCTCTGGAAACACCATATATTTT. This sequence encodes CASTGAVSGNTIYF.

The V call is TRBV6-6, the J call TRBJ2-7; D gene ambiguous. Germline CDR1 is MNHNY and CDR2 is SVGAGI (reference sequence). The ends were cut back, 5 bases at V and 3 bases at J, with 8 bases in the middle. This CDR3 comprises 12 residues. The CDR3 DNA is TGTGCCAGCAGTCAGAACAGCTACGAGCAGTACTTC. Protein: CASSQNSYEQYF.

The gene calls are TRBV18 and TRBJ2-5, with 9 bases fitting TRBD1. The V gene end was trimmed by 2 bases and the J gene end by 4 bases; junction bases not matched to a gene: 5. The CDR3 runs 15 residues. Germline CDR1 reads KGHSH; CDR2 reads LQKENI. CDR3: CASSPNTGGAETQYF. The CDR3 nucleotides read TGTGCCAGCTCACCAAACACAGGGGGCGCAGAGACCCAGTACTTC.

The rearrangement joins TRBV3-1 (or the pseudogene TRBV3-2) to TRBJ2-1, with TRBD2 matching 11 bases. The germline CDR1 and CDR2 sequences are LGHDT and YNNKEL (reference sequence). V trimming: 1 base; J trimming: 10 bases; junction bases outside the gene matches: 9. The CDR3 is 16 amino acids. The CDR3, as DNA: TGTGCCAGCAGCCAAGGTTATGGGACTAGCGGCGTCGAGCAGTTCTTC. This sequence encodes CASSQGYGTSGVEQFF.

The chain combines TRBV14 with TRBJ1-6; tentative D call: TRBD1 (6 bases). Germline lookup yields CDR1 SGHDN and CDR2 FVKESK. This CDR3 is built from 16 residues. V gave up 1 base and J gave up 7 bases, with 14 bases separating them. This CDR3 is CASSQGRGLRNSPLHF. The CDR3 DNA reads TGTGCCAGCAGCCAAGGGCGGGGGCTTAGGAATTCACCCCTCCACTTT.

The genes are TRBV2 and TRBJ1-6; 9 bases are shared with TRBD1. The CDR3 extends over 14 amino acids. CDR1 is SNHLY and CDR2 is FYNNEI in the germline V gene. After removal of 5 bases from V and 6 bases from J, the junction contained 2 bases not matched to a gene. The CDR3 sequence is CASSMGQGNSPLHF. Written as DNA, the CDR3 is TGTGCCAGCAGTATGGGACAGGGTAATTCACCCCTCCACTTT. Full variable domain (rest looked up from reference TRBV2 and TRBJ1-6): EPEVTQTPSHQVTQMGQEVILRCVPISNHLYFYWYRQILGQKVEFLVSFYNNEISEKSEIFDDQFSVERPDGSNFTLKIRSTKLEDSAMYFCASSMGQGNSPLHFGNGTRLTVT.

V gene TRBV3-1 (or the pseudogene TRBV3-2) combines with J gene TRBJ1-6; tentatively, D is TRBD1 (6 bases). V shed 4 bases and J shed 8 bases, with 12 bases lying between them. CDR3 length: 14 amino acids. Germline-derived CDR1 and CDR2 are LGHDT and YNNKEL (reference sequence). In DNA form, the CDR3 reads TGTGCCAGCAGCCGTGAATACAGGGATTCACCCCTCCACTTT. Its protein is CASSREYRDSPLHF.

The rearrangement uses TRBV21-1 and TRBJ2-1; the D segment call TRBD2 is taken from the table without a DNA check. TRBV21-1 counts as a pseudogene. The CDR3 is 17 amino acids. As DNA, the CDR3 is TGTGCCAGCAGACCCACGCTAGCTACACCATCCGACAATGAGCAGCTCTTC. Protein: CASRPTLATPSDNEQLF.

This rearrangement joins TRBV10-3 to TRBJ1-6; the D is unclear. In germline, CDR1 is ENHRY, CDR2 SYGVKD. The CDR3 covers 14 residues. Trimming took 4 bases from V and 2 from J, leaving 6 bases between them. The CDR3 spells CAISVAPYNSPLHF. The DNA of the CDR3 is TGTGCCATCAGTGTGGCCCCCTATAATTCACCCCTCCACTTT.

This clone was counted between two and nine times. The V call is TRBV9, the J call TRBJ2-7, with 11 bases fitting TRBD2. This CDR3 spans 15 amino acids. V gave up 4 bases and J gave up 6 bases; unmatched junction bases: 9. Germline V lookup: CDR1 SGDLS, CDR2 YYNGEE. CDR3 nucleotides: TGTGCCAGCAGCATGACTAGCGGGAAAGGAGGCGAGCAGTACTTC. Protein: CASSMTSGKGGEQYF.

The rearrangement joins TRBV24-1 to TRBJ2-1, with D tentatively TRBD2 (5 bases). The germline V gene has CDR1 KGHDR and CDR2 SFDVKD. The CDR3 length is 16 residues. V gave up 4 bases and J gave up 0 bases, with 12 bases separating them. CDR3 amino acids: CATSEAGKSSYNEQFF. The CDR3 coding sequence is TGTGCCACCAGTGAAGCCGGGAAGAGCTCCTACAATGAGCAGTTCTTC.

The gene calls are TRBV15 and TRBJ1-3; D gene ambiguous. This CDR3 contains 15 residues. The V and J ends lost 0 bases and 0 bases respectively, with 6 bases between them. The germline CDR1 and CDR2 sequences are LNHNV and YYDKDF (reference sequence). The CDR3, as DNA: TGTGCCACCAGCAGAGATCTTAACTCTGGAAACACCATATATTTT. Residues: CATSRDLNSGNTIYF.

This chain joins TRBV11-2 and TRBJ1-1; D ambiguous. Trimming removed 0 bases at V and 1 base at J, with 15 bases between. Per the germline V gene, CDR1 is SGHAT and CDR2 is FQNNGV. The CDR3 covers 17 residues. The CDR3 bases are TGTGCCAGCAGCTTAGATACGAGCGGGGTGGGGAACACTGAAGCTTTCTTT. This encodes CASSLDTSGVGNTEAFF.

The chain has TRBV3-1 (or the pseudogene TRBV3-2) and TRBJ2-7; D is uncertain. In germline, CDR1 is LGHDT, CDR2 YNNKEL (reference sequence). V was clipped by 2 bases and J by 4 bases, with 6 bases between them. The CDR3 has 12 residues. As DNA, the CDR3 is TGTGCCAGCAGCCAAAGTCGGTACGAGCAGTACTTC. Protein: CASSQSRYEQYF.

V usage is TRBV7-9 and J usage is TRBJ1-2; D not certain. V was pared by 1 base and J by 3 bases, with 9 bases between. Germline V gene lookup returns CDR1 SEHNR and CDR2 FQNEAQ (reference sequence). The CDR3 loop spans 14 amino acids. The CDR3 sequence is CASSLDTSHYGYTF. CDR3 sequence (DNA): TGTGCCAGCAGCTTAGACACGTCTCACTATGGCTACACCTTC.